This TCR beta chain was profiled in a study of CXCR3-negative and CXCR3-positive naive CD8 T cells. Germline V gives CDR1 MNHEY, CDR2 SVGAGI. The CDR3 sequence is 13 residues long. Through 5' RACE with UMI labels, the TRB cDNA libraries were prepared. TCRdb reprocessed the 5' RACE reads; each CDR3 protein has one entry and no DNA is given. The sample features under 25,000 distinct CDR3 sequences, with roughly 20% in its top ten. Sequencing used memory CD8+ T cells from blood. This clonotype was sampled from a human donor in good health. Some clones in this sample may be carry-over from other donors' samples. This chain connects TRBV6-5 to TRBJ2-7. The CDR3 here is CASSYTDSYEQYF.